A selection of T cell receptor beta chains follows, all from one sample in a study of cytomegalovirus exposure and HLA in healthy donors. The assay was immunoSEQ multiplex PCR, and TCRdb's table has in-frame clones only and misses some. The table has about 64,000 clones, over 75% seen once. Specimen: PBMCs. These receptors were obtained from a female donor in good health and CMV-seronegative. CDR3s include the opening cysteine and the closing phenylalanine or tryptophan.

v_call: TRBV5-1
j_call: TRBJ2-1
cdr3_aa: CASSPRTGANEQFF

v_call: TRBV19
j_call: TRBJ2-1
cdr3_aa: CASSIRTSGRSYNEQFF

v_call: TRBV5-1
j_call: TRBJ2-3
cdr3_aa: CASSSGGATDTQYF

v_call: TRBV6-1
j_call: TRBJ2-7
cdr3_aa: CASSLSGNEQYF

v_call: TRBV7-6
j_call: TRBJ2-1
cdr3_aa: CASRTTGGEQFF

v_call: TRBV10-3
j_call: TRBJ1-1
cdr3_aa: CAISPGVVNTEAFF

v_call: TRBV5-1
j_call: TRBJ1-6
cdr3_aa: CSSSLAETGGISPLHF

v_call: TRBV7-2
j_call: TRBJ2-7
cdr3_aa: CASSLGGWAGGRYEQYF

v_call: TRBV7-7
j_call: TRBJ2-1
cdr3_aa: CASSLDSYNEQFF

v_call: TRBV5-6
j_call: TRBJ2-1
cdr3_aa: CASSLAASAGYGNEQFF

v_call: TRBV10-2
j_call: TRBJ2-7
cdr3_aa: CASSVQRGASYEQYF

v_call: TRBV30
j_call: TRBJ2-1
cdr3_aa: CACPQAASGVKQFF

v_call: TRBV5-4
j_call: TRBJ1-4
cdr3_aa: CASSFPRGLFNEKLFF

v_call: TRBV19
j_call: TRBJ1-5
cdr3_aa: CASDRGHLNQPQHF

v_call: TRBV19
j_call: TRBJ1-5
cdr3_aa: CASRGIASNQPQHF

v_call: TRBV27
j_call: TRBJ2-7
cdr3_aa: CASSWDPGAEYEQYF

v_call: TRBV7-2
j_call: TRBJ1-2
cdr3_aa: CASSLEYGVRDYTF

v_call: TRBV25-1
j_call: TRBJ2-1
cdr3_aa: CASSDYGGQAVYNEQFF

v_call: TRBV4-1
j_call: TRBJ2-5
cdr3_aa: CASSHPGEGRVQETQYF

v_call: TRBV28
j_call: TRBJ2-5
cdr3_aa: CASSPLSGAQETQYF

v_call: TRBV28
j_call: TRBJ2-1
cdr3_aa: CASSLLTGPPHNEQFF

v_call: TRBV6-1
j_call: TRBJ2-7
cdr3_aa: CASSGGPRTVYYEQYF

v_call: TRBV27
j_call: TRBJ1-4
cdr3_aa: CASSLTGLNEKLFF

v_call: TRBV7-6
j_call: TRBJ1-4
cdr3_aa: CASSLSGRDSEKLFF

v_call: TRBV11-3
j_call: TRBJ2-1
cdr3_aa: CASSPSTGTSLNEQFF

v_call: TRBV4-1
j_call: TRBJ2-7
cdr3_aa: CASSQSRSYEQYF

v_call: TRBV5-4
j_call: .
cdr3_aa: CASSQWTGPDPEQYF

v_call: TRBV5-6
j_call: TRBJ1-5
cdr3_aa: CASSLAGGTLPQHF

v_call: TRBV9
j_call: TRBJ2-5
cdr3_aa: CASSVASSLSETQYF

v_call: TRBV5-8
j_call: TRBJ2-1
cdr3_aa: CASSLPAGQNPYNEQFF

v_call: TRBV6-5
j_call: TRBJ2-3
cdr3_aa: CASSYSTQGSPDTQYF

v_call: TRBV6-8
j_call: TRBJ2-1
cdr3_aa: CASSRGSRRDNEQFF

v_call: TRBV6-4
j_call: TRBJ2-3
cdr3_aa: CASSDSRAGGDTQYF

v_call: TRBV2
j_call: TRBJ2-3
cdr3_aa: CASSEGTVSTDTQYF

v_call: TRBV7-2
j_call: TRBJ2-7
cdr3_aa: CASSFGTGGTYEQYF

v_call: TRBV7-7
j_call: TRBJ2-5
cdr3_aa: CASSLLGSGSQETQYF

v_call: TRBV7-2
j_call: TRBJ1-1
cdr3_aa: CASTIGTGWEKGTEAFF

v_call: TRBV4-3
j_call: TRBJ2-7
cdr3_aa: CASSQGRGPYEQYF

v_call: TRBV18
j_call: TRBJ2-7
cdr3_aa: CASSGSGQNYEQYF

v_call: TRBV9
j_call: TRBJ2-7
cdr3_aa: CASSPAGRGIGEEQYF

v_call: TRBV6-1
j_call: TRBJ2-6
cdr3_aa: CASSEDHGGAGANVLTF

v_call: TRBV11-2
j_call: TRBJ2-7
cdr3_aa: CASSLEGPTYEQYF

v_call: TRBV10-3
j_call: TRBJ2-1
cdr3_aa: CAISESAGAFYNEQFF

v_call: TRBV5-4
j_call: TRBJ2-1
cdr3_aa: CASSSSWAGVENEQFF

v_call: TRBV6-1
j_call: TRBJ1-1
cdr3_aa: CASRNRDRAPIEAFF

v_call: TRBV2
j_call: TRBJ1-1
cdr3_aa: CASSAQLNTEAFF

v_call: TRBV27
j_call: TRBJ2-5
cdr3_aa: CASSLTSGRPVETQYF

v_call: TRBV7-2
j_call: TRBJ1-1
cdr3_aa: CASSFWGTITEAFF

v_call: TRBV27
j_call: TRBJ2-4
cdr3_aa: CASSPIPDSKNIQYF

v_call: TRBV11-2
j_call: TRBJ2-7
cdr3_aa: CASSLGRGGGEQYF

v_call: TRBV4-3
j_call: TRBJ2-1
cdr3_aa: CASSYSRSSSYNEQFF

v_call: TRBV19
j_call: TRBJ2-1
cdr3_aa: CASSPSGSGVSEQFF